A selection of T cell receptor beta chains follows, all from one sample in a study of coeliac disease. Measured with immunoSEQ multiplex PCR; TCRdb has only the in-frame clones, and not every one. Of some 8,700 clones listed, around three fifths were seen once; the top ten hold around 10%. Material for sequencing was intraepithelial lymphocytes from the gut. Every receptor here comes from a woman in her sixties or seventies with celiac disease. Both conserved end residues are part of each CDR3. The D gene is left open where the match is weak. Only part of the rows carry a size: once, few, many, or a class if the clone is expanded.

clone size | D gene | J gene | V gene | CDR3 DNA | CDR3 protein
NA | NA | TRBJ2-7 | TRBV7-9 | TGTGCCAGCAGCTACACTAGCTCCTACGAGCAGTACTTC | CASSYTSSYEQYF
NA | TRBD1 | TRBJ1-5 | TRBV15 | TGTGCCACCAGCAGGGGACAGAAAAATCAGCCCCAGCATTTT | CATSRGQKNQPQHF
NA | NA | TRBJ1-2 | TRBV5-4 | TGTGCCAGCAGCTTAGCGGGGCCTGGCTACACCTTC | CASSLAGPGYTF
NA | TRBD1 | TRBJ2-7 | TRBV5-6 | TGTGCCAGCAGCTTTATAGGGACAGGAGGGGGTCGGGAGCAGTACTTC | CASSFIGTGGGREQYF
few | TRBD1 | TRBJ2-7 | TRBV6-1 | TGTGCCAGCAGTGCGACCGGGACAGGGTACTACGAGCAGTACTTC | CASSATGTGYYEQYF
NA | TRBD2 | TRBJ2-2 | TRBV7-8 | TGTGCCAGCAGCTTAGGGGAGCGGGGCACCGGGGAGCTGTTTTTT | CASSLGERGTGELFF
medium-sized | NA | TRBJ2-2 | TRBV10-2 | TGCGCCAGCCACGGCGGATCTCCCGGGGAGCTGTTTTTT | CASHGGSPGELFF
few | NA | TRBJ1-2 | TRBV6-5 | TGTGCCAGCAGTTACTACTTGGGCAGCAACTATGGCTACACCTTC | CASSYYLGSNYGYTF
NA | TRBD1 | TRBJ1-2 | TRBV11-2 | TGTGCCAGCAGCTGGGGGACAGGAGCCTATGGCTACACCTTC | CASSWGTGAYGYTF
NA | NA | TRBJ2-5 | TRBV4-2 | TGTGCCAGCAGCCAAGATCGTAATAGCGAGGAGACCCAGTACTTC | CASSQDRNSEETQYF
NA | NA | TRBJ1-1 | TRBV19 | TGTGCCAGTACCGGATTTGGGGAGTGGAACACTGAAGCTTTCTTT | CASTGFGEWNTEAFF